This entry lists 20 T cell receptor beta chains sequenced from one sample in a study of cytomegalovirus exposure and HLA in healthy donors. The PCR ran on 60 Vbeta and 13 Jbeta primers. Sequencing was performed with immunoSEQ multiplex PCR; in TCRdb, only in-frame clones are kept and a portion is missing. Seen in this sample are approximately 200,000 clones; the ten most common clones hold roughly 0.7%. The sequencing input was PBMCs. The receptors stem from a boy between 5 and 17 years old in good health and CMV-seronegative.

The DNA of the CDR3 is TGCGCCAGCAGCCAGATTCCGAGTTACCCCTACGAGCAGTACTTC. It encodes CASSQIPSYPYEQYF. The V call is TRBV4-1, the J call TRBJ2-7; D is undetermined. The CDR3 spans 15 residues. V was pared by 3 bases and J by 2 bases, with 14 bases between. The germline V gene encodes CDR1 MGHRA and CDR2 YSYEKL.

The chain has TRBV5-1 and TRBJ2-5; 9 bases fit TRBD1. The CDR3 loop spans 15 amino acids. J gave up 4 bases and V 1 base, and 5 bases lay outside the gene matches. CDR1 is SGHRS and CDR2 is YFSETQ in the germline V gene. The CDR3: CASSLNTGGSETQYF. CDR3 in DNA: TGCGCCAGCAGCTTGAATACAGGGGGCTCAGAGACCCAGTACTTC.

This chain links TRBV6-5 with TRBJ2-2; TRBD2 might be the D (6 bases). The CDR3 covers 14 residues. CDR1 is MNHEY and CDR2 is SVGAGI in the germline V gene. V was pared by 8 bases and J by 8 bases, with 18 bases between. The CDR3, as DNA: TGTGCCAGCCATTTGGGGGGACCTCGGGGGGAGCTGTTTTTT. Its translation is CASHLGGPRGELFF.

To note about this clone: A read error may account for a junction end that differs from germline. DNA for the CDR3: TGTGCTAGCAGCCTTACCCCCTCTTTTCCGGGACAGGGTGGCAATGAGCAGTTCTTC. It yields the protein CASSLTPSFPGQGGNEQFF. J is TRBJ2-1 and V is TRBV7-7; TRBD1 matches 9 bases. CDR1 and CDR2 (germline): SSHAT, FNYEAQ (reference sequence). The length of the CDR3 is 19 residues.

The chain carries TRBV5-6 and TRBJ1-4; D is unresolved. The CDR3 has 15 amino acids. From germline, CDR1 is SGHDT and CDR2 YYEEEE. With 2 bases removed from V and 0 bases from J, the gap between germline ends came to 8 bases. In DNA form, the CDR3 reads TGTGCCAGCAGCTTATACAGTACAACTAATGAAAAACTGTTTTTT. Amino acid sequence: CASSLYSTTNEKLFF.

The chain is built from TRBV2 and TRBJ2-1; 7 bases match TRBD2. V lost 3 bases to trimming and J lost 3 bases; unmatched junction nucleotides: 2. The length of the CDR3 is 14 residues. Looked up from germline, CDR1 is SNHLY and CDR2 is FYNNEI. CDR3 sequence reads: CASSDGGVYNEQFF. DNA of the CDR3: TGTGCCAGCAGTGATGGGGGGGTCTACAATGAGCAGTTCTTC.

This sequence joins TRBV4-2 and TRBJ2-7, with unresolved D. Trimming took off 1 base at V and 3 bases at J, with 10 bases between the two ends. CDR1 LGHNA and CDR2 YNFKEQ come from the germline V gene. CDR3 length: 14 residues. The CDR3 bases are TGTGCCAGCAGCCAAGGACCTAGTGTCTACGAGCAGTACTTC. Its protein is CASSQGPSVYEQYF.

The gene calls are TRBV4-1 and TRBJ1-5; no reliable D call. Germline lookup yields CDR1 MGHRA and CDR2 YSYEKL. The CDR3 spans 15 residues. V was shortened by 4 bases and J by 5 bases, with 15 bases between the two germline ends. The DNA for the CDR3 is TGCGCCAGCAGCCGAGGAGGAATAGCGGATCAGCCCCAGCATTTT. Amino acids: CASSRGGIADQPQHF.

The chain combines TRBV28 with TRBJ1-6; 11 bases match TRBD1. Looked up from germline, CDR1 is MDHEN and CDR2 is SYDVKM. V was clipped by 6 bases and J by 10 bases; unmatched bases: 8. This CDR3 is 15 amino acids long. The CDR3 here is CASRVGQGVLSPLHF. For the CDR3, the DNA is TGTGCCAGCAGGGTGGGACAGGGGGTTCTCTCACCCCTCCACTTT.

V and J are TRBV6-1 and TRBJ2-5; 7 bases map to TRBD1. The length of the CDR3 is 13 residues. The trim removed 5 bases at V and 8 bases at J, leaving 8 bases unmatched. Germline V gene data show CDR1 as MNHNS and CDR2 as SASEGT. The chain's CDR3 is CASSTRQGGTQYF. DNA of the CDR3: TGTGCCAGCAGTACCCGACAGGGTGGAACCCAGTACTTC.

Comments on this clone: One end of the junction does not line up with germline, which may come from a read error. The same CDR3 is also encoded by other DNA sequences in this sample. The V and J genes are TRBV30 and TRBJ1-6; TRBD1 matches at 9 bases. CDR1 GTSNPN and CDR2 SVGIG come from the germline V gene (reference sequence). CDR3 size: 18 residues. The CDR3 loop is CAWSVLGVWTGVLSPLHF. For the CDR3, the DNA is TGTGCCTGGAGTGTACTGGGTGTGTGGACAGGGGTTTTGTCACCCCTCCACTTC.

Written as DNA, the CDR3 is TGTGCCAGCAGCTTAGGGGCTGGGGCAGGGGGTGGTGAGCAGTTCTTC. This encodes CASSLGAGAGGGEQFF. V gene TRBV7-7 combines with J gene TRBJ2-1; 7 bases are a match to TRBD1. V was clipped by 1 base and J by 9 bases; unmatched bases: 12. The germline gives CDR1 SSHAT, CDR2 FNYEAQ (reference sequence). The CDR3 is 16 residues long. Supplemented by reference TRBV7-7 and TRBJ2-1, the full variable domain reads GAGVSQSPRYKVTKRGQDVTLRCDPISSHATLYWYQQALGQGPEFLTYFNYEAQPDKSGLPSDRFSAERPEGSISTLTIQRTEQRDSAMYRCASSLGAGAGGGEQFFGPGTRLTVL.

This sequence joins TRBV19 and TRBJ1-2, with 10 bases fitting TRBD1. Germline trimming cut 5 bases from V and 4 bases from J; bases unmatched to any gene: 7. Germline V gives CDR1 LNHDA, CDR2 SQIVND (reference sequence). The CDR3 is made up of 15 amino acids. In DNA, the CDR3 is TGTGCCAGTAGTCCGTCGACAGGGGGCGCCTATGGCTACACCTTC. Translation gives CASSPSTGGAYGYTF.

The J gene is TRBJ1-1, the V gene TRBV5-4; D may be TRBD1 (5 bases). CDR1 and CDR2 (germline): SGHNT, YYREEE (reference sequence). Trimming removed 0 bases at V and 1 base at J, with 10 bases between. The CDR3 contains 15 residues. CDR3 sequence: CASSLGGAGNTEAFF. DNA of the CDR3: TGTGCCAGCAGCTTGGGTGGGGCAGGGAACACTGAAGCTTTCTTT.

The V and J genes are TRBV7-9 and TRBJ1-3; 7 bases fit TRBD1. The ends lost 5 bases at V and 0 bases at J; junction bases unmatched: 7. Germline V gene sequence: CDR1 SEHNR, CDR2 FQNEAQ (reference sequence). The CDR3 is 16 amino acids. The chain's CDR3 is CASSPGQLDSGNTIYF. The CDR3 nucleotides read TGTGCCAGCAGCCCGGGACAGTTAGACTCTGGAAACACCATATATTTT.

This chain connects TRBV7-8 to TRBJ2-1; 7 nucleotides align to TRBD2. Germline CDR1 and CDR2: SGHVS and FQNEAQ. The CDR3 totals 16 residues. With V trimmed by 4 bases and J by 0 bases, 6 bases remained unmatched. The CDR3 loop is CASSWGGLSSYNEQFF. The CDR3 coding sequence is TGTGCCAGCAGCTGGGGAGGGTTGAGCTCCTACAATGAGCAGTTCTTC.

The CDR3 is CASSQVTGGTQYF. CDR3 bases: TGTGCCAGCAGCCAAGTTACCGGGGGGACCCAGTACTTC. This sequence joins TRBV14 and TRBJ2-5, with D maybe TRBD2 (6 bases). Germline-derived CDR1 and CDR2 are SGHDN and FVKESK. The CDR3 is made up of 13 amino acids. Deletions cut 1 base from V and 7 bases from J, with 10 bases between.

The rearrangement joins TRBV9 to TRBJ1-5; 8 nucleotides match TRBD1. The CDR3 is 14 residues long. The germline CDR1 and CDR2 sequences are SGDLS and YYNGEE. V lost 3 bases and J lost 2; bases outside the gene matches: 1. The CDR3 sequence: CASSATGGNQPQHF. The DNA of the CDR3 is TGTGCCAGCAGCGCGACAGGGGGCAATCAGCCCCAGCATTTT.

The chain recombines TRBV2 with TRBJ2-5; possible D gene TRBD1, 5 bases. CDR1 SNHLY and CDR2 FYNNEI come from the germline V gene. The CDR3 totals 13 residues. V lost 10 bases, J lost 1 base, and 13 bases lay in between. CDR3 nucleotides: TGTGCCATCTCAGACAGAATCCAAGAGACCCAGTACTTC. Protein sequence: CAISDRIQETQYF.

This rearrangement joins TRBV18 to TRBJ2-3; 13 bases are shared with TRBD2. From germline, CDR1 is KGHSH and CDR2 LQKENI. V dropped 0 bases and J dropped 2; count of bases not matched to a gene: 11. The CDR3 covers 20 residues. In nucleotides, the CDR3 is TGTGCCAGCTCACCACCAATCCAACTAGCGGGGGGGGAAGTCACAGATACGCAGTATTTT. This translates into CASSPPIQLAGGEVTDTQYF.